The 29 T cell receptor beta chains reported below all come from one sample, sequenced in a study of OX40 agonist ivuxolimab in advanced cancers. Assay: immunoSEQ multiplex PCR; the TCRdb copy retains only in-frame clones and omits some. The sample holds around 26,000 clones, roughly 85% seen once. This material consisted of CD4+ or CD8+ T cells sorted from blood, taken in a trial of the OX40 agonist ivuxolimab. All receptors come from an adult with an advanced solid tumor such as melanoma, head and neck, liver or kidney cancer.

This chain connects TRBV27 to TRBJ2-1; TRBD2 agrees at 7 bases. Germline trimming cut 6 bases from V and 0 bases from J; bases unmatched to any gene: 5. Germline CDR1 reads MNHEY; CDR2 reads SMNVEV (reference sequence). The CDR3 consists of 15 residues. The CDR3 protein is CASRSGGFSYNEQFF. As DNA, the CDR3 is TGTGCCAGCAGATCCGGGGGGTTCTCCTACAATGAGCAGTTCTTC.

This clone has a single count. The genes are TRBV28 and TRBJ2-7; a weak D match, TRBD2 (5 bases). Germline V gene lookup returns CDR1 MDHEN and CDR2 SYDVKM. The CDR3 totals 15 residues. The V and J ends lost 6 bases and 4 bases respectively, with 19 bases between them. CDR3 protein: CASRPLFGGPYEQYF. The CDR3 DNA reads TGTGCCAGCAGACCGCTCTTTGGAGGCCCATACGAGCAGTACTTC. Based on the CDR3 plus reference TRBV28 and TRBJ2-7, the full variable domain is DVKVTQSSRYLVKRTGEKVFLECVQDMDHENMFWYRQDPGLGLRLIYFSYDVKMKEKGDIPEGYSVSREKKERFSLILESASTNQTSMYLCASRPLFGGPYEQYFGPGTRLTVT.

DNA for the CDR3: TGTGCCAGCAGCCCCCGACAGGTCAACTATGGCTACACCTTC. Encoded protein: CASSPRQVNYGYTF. V is TRBV7-2 and J is TRBJ1-2; tentatively, D is TRBD1 (6 bases). The V end lost 5 bases, the J end lost 2 bases, and 12 bases lay between the germline ends. The CDR3 length is 14 residues. Germline CDR1 reads SGHTA; CDR2 reads FQGNSA.

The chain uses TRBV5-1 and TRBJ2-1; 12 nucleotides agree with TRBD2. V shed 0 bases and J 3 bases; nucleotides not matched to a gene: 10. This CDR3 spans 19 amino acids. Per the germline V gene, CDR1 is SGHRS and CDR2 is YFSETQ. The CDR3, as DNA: TGCGCCAGCAGCTTGGGCCGACTAGCGGGGGCCCCTAACTACAATGAGCAGTTCTTC. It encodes CASSLGRLAGAPNYNEQFF.

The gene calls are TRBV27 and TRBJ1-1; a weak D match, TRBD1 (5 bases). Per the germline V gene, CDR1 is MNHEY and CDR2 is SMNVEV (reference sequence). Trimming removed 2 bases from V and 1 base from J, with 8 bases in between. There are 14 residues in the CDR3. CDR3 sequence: CASSLLTENTEAFF. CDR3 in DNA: TGTGCCAGCAGTTTACTGACAGAGAACACTGAAGCTTTCTTT.

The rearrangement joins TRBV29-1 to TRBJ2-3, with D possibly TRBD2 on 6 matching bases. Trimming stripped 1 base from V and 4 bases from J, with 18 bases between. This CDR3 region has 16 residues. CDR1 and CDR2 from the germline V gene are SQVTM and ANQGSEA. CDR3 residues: CSVEGVWDSMADTQYF. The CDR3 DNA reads TGCAGCGTTGAAGGAGTGTGGGACTCAATGGCAGATACGCAGTATTTT.

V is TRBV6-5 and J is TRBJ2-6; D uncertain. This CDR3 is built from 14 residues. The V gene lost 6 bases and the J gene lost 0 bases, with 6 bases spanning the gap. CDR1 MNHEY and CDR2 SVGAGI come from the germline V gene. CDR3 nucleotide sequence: TGTGCCAGCAGCCCCGTCTCTGGGGCCAACGTCCTGACTTTC. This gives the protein CASSPVSGANVLTF.

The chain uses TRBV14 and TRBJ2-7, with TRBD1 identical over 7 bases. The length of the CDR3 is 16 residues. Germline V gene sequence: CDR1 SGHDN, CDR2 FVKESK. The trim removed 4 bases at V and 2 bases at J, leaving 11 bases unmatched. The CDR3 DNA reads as TGTGCCAGCAGCCCGAGGACAGGTCGTTTACCCTACGAGCAGTACTTC. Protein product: CASSPRTGRLPYEQYF.

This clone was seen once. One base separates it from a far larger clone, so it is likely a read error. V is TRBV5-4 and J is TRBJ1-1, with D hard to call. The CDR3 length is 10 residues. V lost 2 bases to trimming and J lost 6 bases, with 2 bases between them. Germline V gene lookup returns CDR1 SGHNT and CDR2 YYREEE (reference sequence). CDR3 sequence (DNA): TGTGCCAGCAGCTTCCCTGAAGCTTTCTTT. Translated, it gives CASSFPEAFF.

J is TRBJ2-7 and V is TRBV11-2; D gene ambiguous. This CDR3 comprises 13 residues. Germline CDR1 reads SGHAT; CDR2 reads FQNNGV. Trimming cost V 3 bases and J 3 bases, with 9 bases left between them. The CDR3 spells CASSFAAHYEQYF. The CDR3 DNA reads TGTGCCAGCAGCTTTGCCGCCCACTACGAGCAGTACTTC.

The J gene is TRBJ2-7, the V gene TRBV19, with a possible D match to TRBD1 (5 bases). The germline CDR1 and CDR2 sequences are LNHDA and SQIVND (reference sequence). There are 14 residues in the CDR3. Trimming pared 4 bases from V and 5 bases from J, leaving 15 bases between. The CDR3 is CASSTRRQGHEQYF. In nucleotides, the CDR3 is TGTGCCAGTAGTACCAGAAGGCAGGGCCACGAGCAGTACTTC. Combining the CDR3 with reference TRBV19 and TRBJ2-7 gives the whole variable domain DGGITQSPKYLFRKEGQNVTLSCEQNLNHDAMYWYRQDPGQGLRLIYYSQIVNDFQKGDIAEGYSVSREKKESFPLTVTSAQKNPTAFYLCASSTRRQGHEQYFGPGTRLTVT.

CDR3 coding DNA: TGTGCCAGCAGCCAAGAAGGCCAGCGGGCGGGACAAGAGACCCAGTACTTC. Its translation: CASSQEGQRAGQETQYF. V is TRBV14 and J is TRBJ2-5; TRBD2 is a possible D gene (6 bases). V shed 0 bases and J shed 2 bases, with 16 bases lying between them. The CDR3 length is 17 residues. In germline, CDR1 is SGHDN, CDR2 FVKESK.

CDR3 bases: TGTGCCAGCAGTTCTCAATGGAACTCGGGCTTTGGGCAGTTCTTC. Encoded protein: CASSSQWNSGFGQFF. The chain uses TRBV28 and TRBJ2-1; D gene ambiguous. V shed 4 bases and J shed 12 bases, with 22 bases lying between them. The germline CDR1 and CDR2 sequences are MDHEN and SYDVKM. The CDR3 consists of 15 residues.

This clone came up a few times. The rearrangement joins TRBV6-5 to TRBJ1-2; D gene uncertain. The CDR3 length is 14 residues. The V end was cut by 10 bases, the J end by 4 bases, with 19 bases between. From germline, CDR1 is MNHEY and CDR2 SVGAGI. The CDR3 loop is CATSSGKGRYGYTF. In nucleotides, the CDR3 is TGTGCCACCTCATCCGGGAAAGGGCGCTATGGCTACACCTTC.

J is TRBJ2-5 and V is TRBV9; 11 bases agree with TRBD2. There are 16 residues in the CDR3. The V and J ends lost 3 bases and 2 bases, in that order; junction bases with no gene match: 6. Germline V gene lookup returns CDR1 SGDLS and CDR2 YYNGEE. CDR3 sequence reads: CASSDALAGEQETQYF. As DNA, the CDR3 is TGTGCCAGCAGCGACGCACTAGCGGGGGAGCAAGAGACCCAGTACTTC.

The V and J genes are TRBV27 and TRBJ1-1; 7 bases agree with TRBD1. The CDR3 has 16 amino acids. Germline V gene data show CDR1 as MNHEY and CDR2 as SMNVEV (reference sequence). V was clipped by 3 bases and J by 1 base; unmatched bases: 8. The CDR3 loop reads CASSLSQGGRNTEAFF. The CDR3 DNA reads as TGTGCCAGCAGTTTGTCTCAGGGGGGCCGGAACACTGAAGCTTTCTTT.

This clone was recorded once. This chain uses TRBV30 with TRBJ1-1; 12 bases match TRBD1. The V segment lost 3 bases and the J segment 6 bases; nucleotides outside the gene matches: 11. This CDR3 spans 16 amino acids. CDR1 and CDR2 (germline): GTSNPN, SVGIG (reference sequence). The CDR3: CAWRPGQGAPWAEAFF. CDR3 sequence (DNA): TGTGCCTGGAGGCCGGGACAGGGGGCGCCTTGGGCTGAAGCTTTCTTT.

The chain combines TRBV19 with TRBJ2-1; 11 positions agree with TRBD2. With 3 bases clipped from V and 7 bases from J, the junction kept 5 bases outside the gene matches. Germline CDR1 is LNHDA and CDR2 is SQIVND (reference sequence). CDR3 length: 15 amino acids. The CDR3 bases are TGTGCCAGTAGTATGGTAGCGGGGGGGCTAAATGAGCAGTTCTTC. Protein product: CASSMVAGGLNEQFF.

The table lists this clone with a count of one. The CDR3 loop reads CASSQDFSGTSYEQYF. CDR3 DNA: TGTGCCAGCAGCCAAGACTTCTCAGGTACCTCCTACGAGCAGTACTTC. The gene calls are TRBV4-2 and TRBJ2-7, with D unresolved. Trimming removed 0 bases at V and 0 bases at J, with 12 bases between. The CDR3 is 16 amino acids. Germline V gene data show CDR1 as LGHNA and CDR2 as YNFKEQ.

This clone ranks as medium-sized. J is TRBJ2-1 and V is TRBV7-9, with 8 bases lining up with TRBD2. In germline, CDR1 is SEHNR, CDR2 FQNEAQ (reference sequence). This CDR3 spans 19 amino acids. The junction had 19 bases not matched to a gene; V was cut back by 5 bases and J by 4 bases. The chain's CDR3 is CASSPPAGAAPVKYNEQFF. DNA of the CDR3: TGTGCCAGCAGCCCACCAGCGGGGGCAGCACCAGTTAAATACAATGAGCAGTTCTTC.

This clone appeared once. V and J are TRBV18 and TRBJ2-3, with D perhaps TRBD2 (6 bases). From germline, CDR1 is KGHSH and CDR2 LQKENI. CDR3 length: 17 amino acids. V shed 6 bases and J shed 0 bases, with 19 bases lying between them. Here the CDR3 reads CASSRGGVIPSTDTQYF. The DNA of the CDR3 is TGTGCCAGCTCGCGGGGAGGCGTGATTCCTAGCACAGATACGCAGTATTTT.

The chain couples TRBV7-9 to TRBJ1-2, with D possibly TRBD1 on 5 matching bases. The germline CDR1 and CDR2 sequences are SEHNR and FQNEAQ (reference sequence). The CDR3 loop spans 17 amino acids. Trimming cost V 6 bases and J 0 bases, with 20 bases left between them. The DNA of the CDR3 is TGTGCCAGCAGTCATACTCTTGGGGGACCAGCTAACTATGGCTACACCTTC. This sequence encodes CASSHTLGGPANYGYTF.

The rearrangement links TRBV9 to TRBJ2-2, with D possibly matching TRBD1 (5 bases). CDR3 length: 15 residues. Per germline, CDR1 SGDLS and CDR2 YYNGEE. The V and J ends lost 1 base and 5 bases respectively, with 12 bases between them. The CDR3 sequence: CASSVLKGMTGELFF. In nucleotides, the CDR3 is TGTGCCAGCAGCGTATTGAAGGGGATGACCGGGGAGCTGTTTTTT.

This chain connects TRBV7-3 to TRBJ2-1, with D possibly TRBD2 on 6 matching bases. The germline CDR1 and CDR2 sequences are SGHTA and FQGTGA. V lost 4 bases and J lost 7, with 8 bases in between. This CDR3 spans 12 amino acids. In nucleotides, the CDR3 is TGTGCCAGCAGCTCCGCGGGGAATGAGCAGTTCTTC. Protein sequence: CASSSAGNEQFF.

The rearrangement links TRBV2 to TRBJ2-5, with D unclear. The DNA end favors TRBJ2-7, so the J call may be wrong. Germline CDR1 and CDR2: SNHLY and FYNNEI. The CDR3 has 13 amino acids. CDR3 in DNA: TGTGCCAGCAGTGAAGCAGGAACCTACGAGCAGTACTTC. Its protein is CASSEAGTYEQYF.

In DNA, the CDR3 is TGTGCCAGCAGCTTGGGAGGGGGCGTTGACCCTGGCTACACCTTC. Translating gives CASSLGGGVDPGYTF. V usage is TRBV5-8 and J usage is TRBJ1-2; 7 bases align to TRBD1. This CDR3 comprises 15 residues. V lost 0 bases, J lost 7 bases, and 9 bases stayed unmatched. Germline-derived CDR1 and CDR2 are SGHTS and YDEGEE.

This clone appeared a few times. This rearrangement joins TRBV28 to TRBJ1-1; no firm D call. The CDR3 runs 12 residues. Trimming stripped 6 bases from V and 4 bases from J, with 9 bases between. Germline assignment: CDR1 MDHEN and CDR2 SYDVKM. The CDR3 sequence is CASRRTGTEAFF. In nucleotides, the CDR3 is TGTGCCAGCAGGAGGACGGGCACTGAAGCTTTCTTT.

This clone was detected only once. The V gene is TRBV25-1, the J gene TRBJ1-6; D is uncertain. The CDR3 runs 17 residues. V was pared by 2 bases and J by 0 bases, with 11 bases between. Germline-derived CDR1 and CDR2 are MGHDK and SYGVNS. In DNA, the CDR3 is TGTGCCAGCAGTGAAACGGTTGTGAGCTCCTATAATTCACCCCTCCACTTT. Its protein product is CASSETVVSSYNSPLHF.

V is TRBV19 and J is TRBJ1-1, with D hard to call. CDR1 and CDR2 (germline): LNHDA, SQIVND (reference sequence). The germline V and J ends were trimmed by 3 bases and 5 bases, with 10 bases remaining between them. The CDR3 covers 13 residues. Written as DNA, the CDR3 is TGTGCCAGTAGTATTTTCGGGGATACTGAAGCTTTCTTT. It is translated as CASSIFGDTEAFF.